This note documents a single TCR beta chain sequence. Its specificity is unknown. TCRdb ran MiXCR on the 5' RACE reads and lists one entry per CDR3 protein. This table has some 440,000 distinct CDR3 sequences, more than 20% appearing once. This specimen comes from a study of identical twins. Overall study results and limits: Models underestimated out-of-frame TCR alpha sharing in monozygotic twins.

V was shortened by 0 bases and J by 3 bases, with 2 bases between the two germline ends. The germline V gene encodes CDR1 DFQATT and CDR2 SNEGSKA (reference sequence). The CDR3 sequence is 11 residues long. These records were also assigned to another study, of T cells expressing NK-cell markers. In that study: The use of an anti-gamma-delta TCR antibody, which was added in several experiments, restricted sorting to T cells expressing alpha-beta TCR. Among CD8+ T cells from 5 to 7 donors, dominant NKG2C+ clonotypes accounted for about 1.0-7.0%.

Sequencing input: CD4+ T cells sorted from blood. The TCR comes from a woman aged 18-29 years in good health. The rearrangement uses TRBV20-1 and TRBJ1-1; no clear D gene. The CDR3 sequence is CSAREDTEAFF. CDR3 coding DNA: TGCAGTGCTAGAGAAGACACTGAAGCTTTCTTT.